These T cell receptor beta chains were read from a single sample in a study of cytomegalovirus exposure and HLA in healthy donors. The table came from immunoSEQ multiplex PCR; TCRdb's copy has only in-frame clones and leaves some out. This table holds 180,000 or so clones, 78% found once. Specimen: PBMCs. These receptors were obtained from a female donor in good health and CMV-seronegative. CDR3s include the opening cysteine and the closing phenylalanine or tryptophan. A D gene is named only where the DNA matches it firmly. Clone sizes are given selectively: once, few, many, or a class where the clone is expanded.

TRBD2,.,TRBJ2-5,17,TRBV9,TGTGCCAGCAGCGTAGATACTAGCGGGGGAATCCAAGAGACCCAGTACTTC,CASSVDTSGGIQETQYF
TRBD1,.,TRBJ1-1,15,TRBV28,TGTGCCAGCAGTTCCCCCGGGACAGGGAGAATTGAAGCTTTCTTT,CASSSPGTGRIEAFF
.,.,TRBJ2-7,15,TRBV7-9,TGTTCCAGCAGCTTAGCTTTGGGCCCCTCCCACGAGCAGTACTTC,CSSSLALGPSHEQYF
TRBD1,.,TRBJ2-2,16,TRBV7-8,TGTGCCAGCAGCATCTGGGACAGGGGGCAAGGCGGGGAGCTGTTTTTT,CASSIWDRGQGGELFF
.,once,TRBJ2-3,14,TRBV7-3,TGTGCCAGCAGCTTAAGAACAGGTCCAGATACGCAGTATTTT,CASSLRTGPDTQYF
.,.,TRBJ1-3,16,TRBV7-9,TGTTCCAGCAGACCCGGGACATTCGTCTCTGGAAACACCATATATTTT,CSSRPGTFVSGNTIYF
.,.,TRBJ1-5,16,TRBV30,TGTGCCTGGAGTGGACCGGCAGGACGAGGGAATCAGCCCCAGCATTTT,CAWSGPAGRGNQPQHF
.,.,TRBJ1-4,14,TRBV5-5,TGTGCCAGCAGCTACAGGGAAGACTATGAAAAACTGTTTTTT,CASSYREDYEKLFF
TRBD2,.,TRBJ2-1,15,TRBV5-1,TGCGCCAGCAGCCGGCTAGCGGGAGGGTTAAATGAGCAGTTCTTC,CASSRLAGGLNEQFF
.,.,TRBJ1-2,15,TRBV19,TGTGCCAGTAGTATACAGGGGATCACTAACTATGGCTACACCTTC,CASSIQGITNYGYTF
.,once,TRBJ2-3,14,TRBV6-5,TGTGCCAGCAGTTCCCCTATAGGGGGAGATACGCAGTATTTT,CASSSPIGGDTQYF
.,.,TRBJ2-5,13,TRBV30,TGTGCCTGGGGCAGACAGGCCGGAGAGACCCAGTACTTC,CAWGRQAGETQYF
TRBD1,.,TRBJ1-2,13,TRBV7-9,TGTTCCAGCAGCTTATGGGACAGTTATGGCTACACCTTC,CSSSLWDSYGYTF
.,.,TRBJ2-7,14,TRBV6-6,TGTGCCAGCAGTCACCTGGACTATCCCCACGAGCAGTACTTC,CASSHLDYPHEQYF
.,few,TRBJ1-2,15,TRBV28,TGTGCCAGCAGTTTATTGGACAGACCTGGCTATGGCTACACCTTC,CASSLLDRPGYGYTF
.,few,TRBJ1-2,13,TRBV28,TGTGCCAGCAGTCCACCAGGGGTCTATGGCTACACCTTC,CASSPPGVYGYTF
TRBD2,once,TRBJ2-3,14,TRBV19,TGTGCCAGCACGACTAGCGGTTTACTGGCGACGCAGTATTTT,CASTTSGLLATQYF
.,.,TRBJ2-6,17,TRBV18,TGTGCCAGCTCACCTATCCAGGGGTTTTTCGGGGCCAACGTCCTGACTTTC,CASSPIQGFFGANVLTF
.,few,TRBJ2-1,14,TRBV18,TGTGCCAGCTCACCCCTGCCTGGGGGGAATGAGCAGTTCTTC,CASSPLPGGNEQFF
TRBD1,.,TRBJ2-3,15,TRBV11-3,TGTGCCAGCAGCCAGATCGACAGGGGGCATGTGGCGCAGTATTTT,CASSQIDRGHVAQYF
.,.,TRBJ1-1,14,TRBV5-4,TGTGCCAGCAGCCCTCCTAGGCAGAACACTGAAGCTTTCTTT,CASSPPRQNTEAFF
TRBD1,.,TRBJ2-4,15,TRBV30,TGTGCCTGGAAGGGACAGCAAGAGGCCAAAAACATTCAGTACTTC,CAWKGQQEAKNIQYF
.,.,TRBJ1-1,14,TRBV6-4,TGTGCCAGCAGTGACCTAGTAGGGAACACTGAAGCTTTCTTT,CASSDLVGNTEAFF
.,.,TRBJ2-7,13,TRBV5-3,TGTGCCAGAAGCAGAGGACGGAGGAACGAGCAGTACTTC,CARSRGRRNEQYF
.,.,TRBJ1-1,13,TRBV7-2,TGTGCCAGCAGCCCCCGTTTGAGGACTGAAGCTTTCTTT,CASSPRLRTEAFF
TRBD1,.,TRBJ1-2,17,TRBV5-1,TGCGCCAGCAGCTTGGAAGCAGTGGGACAGGACTTCTATGGCTACACCTTC,CASSLEAVGQDFYGYTF
TRBD2,.,TRBJ2-3,14,TRBV7-3,TGTGCCAGCAGCCTTGGACTAGCCACAGATACGCAGTATTTT,CASSLGLATDTQYF
.,.,TRBJ2-1,15,TRBV6-5,TGTGCCAGCATGGGACGCAGGGGGGCCTACAATGAGCAGTTCTTC,CASMGRRGAYNEQFF
TRBD1,once,TRBJ2-7,13,TRBV29-1,TGCAGCGTTGGGACAGGGGTCCCCTACGAGCAGTACTTC,CSVGTGVPYEQYF
TRBD2,.,TRBJ2-7,13,TRBV27,TGTGCCAGCAGTTTGGGACTAGCTAGCGAGCAGTACTTC,CASSLGLASEQYF
TRBD1,.,TRBJ1-1,14,TRBV30,TGTGCCTGGAGTGGGACAGGCCTTCCCACTGAAGCTTTCTTT,CAWSGTGLPTEAFF
TRBD1,.,TRBJ2-2,16,TRBV6-1,TGTGCCAGCAGTGAATCCTCCGGGACAGATGACGGGGAGCTGTTTTTT,CASSESSGTDDGELFF